This TCR beta chain originates from a study of blood T cell repertoires in COVID-19. Study at large: COVID-19 samples from acute and convalescent phases originated in the United States, Italy and Spain. Sample material is recorded as cDNA or gDNA derived from T cells, B-cell-depleted T cells, or PBMCs.

Sequenced by immunoSEQ multiplex PCR; TCRdb stores in-frame clones only, minus some. Counted here are about 50,000 clones, 81% occurring once; the ten biggest clones make up about 27%. This CDR3 spans 15 amino acids. Germline V CDR1 and CDR2: MGHRA, YSYEKL. With 1 base removed from V and 8 bases from J, the gap between germline ends came to 12 bases. The sequenced sample consisted of peripheral blood. The TCR comes from a woman over 75 with COVID-19, enrolled during active disease. This sequence joins TRBV4-1 and TRBJ1-6; D is unresolved. The CDR3 DNA sequence: TGCGCCAGCAGCCAAGTTTGGGGAGAGCATTCACCCCTCCACTTT. This sequence encodes CASSQVWGEHSPLHF.